The 19 T cell receptor beta chains below all came from one sample that was sequenced in a study of glioma-infiltrating T cells. Using RNA template, CDR3s of TCR alpha and beta were amplified with iRepertoire arm-PCR. TCRdb re-derived calls from the multiplex PCR reads in MiXCR, one entry per CDR3 protein. Of some 130,000 distinct CDR3 sequences in the sample, roughly a quarter were seen once. The sequenced material came from glioma tissue, nonneoplastic brain tissue, or PBMCs (not recorded which). Receptors were obtained from a human donor with low-grade glioma or glioblastoma, undergoing nonglioma brain surgery, or in good health (not recorded which).

This clonotype showed up just a few times. V usage is TRBV24-1 and J usage is TRBJ2-3; the D is unclear. The CDR3 is 12 residues long. CDR1 is KGHDR, CDR2 SFDVKD, per germline. V lost 4 bases to trimming and J lost 3 bases, with 4 bases between them. CDR3 coding DNA: TGTGCCACCAGTGAAGTGACAGATACGCAGTATTTT. Amino acid sequence: CATSEVTDTQYF.

This clonotype was observed a handful of times. This rearrangement joins TRBV6-1 to TRBJ1-1; no definite D call. Deletions cut 2 bases from V and 6 bases from J, with 10 bases between. Germline V gives CDR1 MNHNS, CDR2 SASEGT. The CDR3 is made up of 13 amino acids. The CDR3, as DNA: TGTGCCAGCAGTGAAAATAGGGTGGCTGAAGCTTTCTTT. It is translated as CASSENRVAEAFF.

This clonotype turned up a few times. The chain employs TRBV6-6 and TRBJ1-1; a possible D gene is TRBD1 (5 bases). V was shortened by 0 bases and J by 9 bases, with 11 bases between the two germline ends. This CDR3 is 13 amino acids long. Germline assignment: CDR1 MNHNY and CDR2 SVGAGI (reference sequence). The CDR3 is CASSYSGGNKAFF. CDR3 nucleotide sequence: TGTGCCAGCAGTTACTCCGGGGGAAACAAAGCTTTCTTT.

This clonotype was seen a handful of times. This rearrangement joins TRBV15 to TRBJ1-1, with D possibly TRBD1 on 5 matching bases. Germline V lookup: CDR1 LNHNV, CDR2 YYDKDF (reference sequence). Between the trimmed V and J ends, which lost 0 bases and 3 bases, there was a span of 8 bases. The CDR3 has 14 amino acids. The CDR3 spells CATSRDLGDTEAFF. The CDR3 DNA sequence: TGTGCCACCAGCAGAGATTTGGGGGACACTGAAGCTTTCTTT. The variable domain in full, completed from reference TRBV15 and TRBJ1-1, reads DAMVIQNPRYQVTQFGKPVTLSCSQTLNHNVMYWYQQKSSQAPKLLFHYYDKDFNNEADTPDNFQSRRPNTSFCFLDIRSPGLGDTAMYLCATSRDLGDTEAFFGQGTRLTVV.

In the case of this clonotype: A much larger clone differs from this one at a single base, so this may be a read error. The chain joins TRBV28 to TRBJ1-1; perhaps TRBD1 as D (6 bases). The CDR3 is made up of 15 amino acids. CDR1 and CDR2 from the germline V gene are MDHEN and SYDVKM. The CDR3 sequence is CASSYLTDRNTKAFF. In nucleotides, the CDR3 is TGTGCCAGCAGTTACTTGACAGACAGGAACACTAAAGCTTTCTTT.

This clonotype showed up many times. This rearrangement joins TRBV15 to TRBJ1-2; possibly TRBD1 for D (6 bases). Trimming left V 2 bases short and J 6 bases short, with 10 bases between. Germline CDR1 reads LNHNV; CDR2 reads YYDKDF (reference sequence). The CDR3 has 13 residues. DNA for the CDR3: TGTGCCACCAGCAGACAAAACAGGGATGGCTACACCTTC. Its protein product is CATSRQNRDGYTF. Together with reference TRBV15 and TRBJ1-2, the CDR3 gives the full variable domain: DAMVIQNPRYQVTQFGKPVTLSCSQTLNHNVMYWYQQKSSQAPKLLFHYYDKDFNNEADTPDNFQSRRPNTSFCFLDIRSPGLGDTAMYLCATSRQNRDGYTFGSGTRLTVV.

Regarding this clonotype: Being one base from a much bigger clone, this may be a read error. The V and J genes are TRBV7-2 and TRBJ1-6, with 9 nucleotides matching TRBD1. Trimming took 3 bases from V and 9 from J; bases not matched to a gene: 9. Germline-derived CDR1 and CDR2 are SGHTA and FQGNSA. The CDR3 contains 16 residues. In DNA form, the CDR3 reads TGTGCCAGCAGCTTTTCCGGGACAGGGCATAGTTCACCCCTCCACTTT. Amino acid sequence: CASSFSGTGHSSPLHF.

The chain couples TRBV7-9 to TRBJ2-1, with 11 nucleotides matching TRBD2. The junction had 4 bases not matched to a gene; V was cut back by 0 bases and J by 12 bases. The CDR3 runs to 14 residues. From germline, CDR1 is SEHNR and CDR2 FQNEAQ (reference sequence). CDR3 sequence reads: CASSLATSGELQFF. CDR3 coding DNA: TGTGCCAGCAGCTTAGCGACTAGCGGGGAATTGCAGTTCTTC.

This clonotype was seen ten or more times. V gene TRBV24-1 combines with J gene TRBJ2-5; 7 bases line up with TRBD2. Germline V gene data show CDR1 as KGHDR and CDR2 as SFDVKD. The CDR3 is made up of 14 amino acids. After removal of 4 bases from V and 4 bases from J, the junction contained 5 bases not matched to a gene. The CDR3 here is CATSDLWGGETQYF. As DNA, the CDR3 is TGTGCCACCAGTGACCTGTGGGGGGGAGAGACCCAGTACTTC.

The gene calls are TRBV19 and TRBJ2-1; no definite D call. V lost 4 bases and J lost 0, with 10 bases in between. Germline V gene lookup returns CDR1 LNHDA and CDR2 SQIVND (reference sequence). The CDR3 covers 15 residues. CDR3 bases: TGTGCCAGTAGTACCGACGCGAGCTCCTACAATGAGCAGTTCTTC. Translation: CASSTDASSYNEQFF.

CDR3 in amino acids: CASLDSRQETQYF. CDR3 nucleotide sequence: TGTGCCAGCCTGGACAGTCGCCAAGAGACCCAGTACTTC. V and J are TRBV3-1 and TRBJ2-5; tentatively, D is TRBD1 (6 bases). Germline loops: CDR1 LGHDT, CDR2 YNNKEL (reference sequence). Trimming pared 8 bases from V and 1 base from J, leaving 11 bases between. The CDR3 has 13 residues.

About this clonotype itself: Just one base apart from a much larger clone, this may be a read error. The J gene is TRBJ1-1, the V gene TRBV20-1, with D tentatively TRBD1 (5 bases). Germline loops: CDR1 DFQATT, CDR2 SNEGSKA (reference sequence). The V and J ends lost 5 bases and 10 bases respectively, with 23 bases between them. The CDR3 consists of 14 residues. In DNA form, the CDR3 reads TGCAGTGCTCCCCGGGACGTGGACCTGAGTCGAGCTTTCTTT. Protein sequence: CSAPRDVDLSRAFF.

The table lists this clonotype with many counts. The chain is built from TRBV20-1 and TRBJ1-1, with 7 bases that match TRBD1. CDR1 is DFQATT, CDR2 SNEGSKA, per germline (reference sequence). The CDR3 has 11 residues. The J segment lost 8 bases and the V segment lost 3 bases, leaving 3 bases of the junction unmatched. CDR3 nucleotide sequence: TGCAGTGCTAGCAAGACAGGGGAAGCTTTCTTT. It translates to CSASKTGEAFF.

This clonotype was seen ten or more times. J is TRBJ2-2 and V is TRBV7-6; D is ambiguous. The CDR3 is 12 residues long. Germline V gives CDR1 SGHVS, CDR2 FNYEAQ. Trimming took off 2 bases at V and 6 bases at J, with 4 bases between the two ends. DNA of the CDR3: TGTGCCAGCAGCTTACTCCCCGGGGAGCTGTTTTTT. It is translated as CASSLLPGELFF.

A few counts support this clonotype. A single base separates this from a much larger clone, so it may be a read error. The chain carries TRBV6-5 and TRBJ1-1; no clear D. The CDR3 has 13 amino acids. Germline-derived CDR1 and CDR2 are MNHEY and SVGAGI. The CDR3 loop reads CVSSYLTNTEAFF. CDR3 in DNA: TGTGTCAGCAGTTACCTCACAAACACTGAAGCTTTCTTT.

This clonotype was detected ten times or more. A read error may explain this, as a much larger clone is one base away. The genes are TRBV20-1 and TRBJ2-3; 10 positions agree with TRBD2. V was clipped by 6 bases and J by 8 bases; unmatched bases: 14. The CDR3 totals 15 residues. Germline lookup yields CDR1 DFQATT and CDR2 SNEGSKA (reference sequence). The CDR3 spells CSAFPGTSEVSTQYF. The DNA for the CDR3 is TGCAGTGCCTTCCCTGGGACTAGCGAGGTTAGTACGCAGTATTTT.

This clonotype was detected ten times or more. The chain uses TRBV6-2 or TRBV6-3 and TRBJ2-7, with D possibly being TRBD2 (5 bases). The CDR3 is 13 amino acids. Germline V gene sequence: CDR1 MNHEY, CDR2 SVGEGT. Trimming cost V 5 bases and J 0 bases, with 8 bases left between them. CDR3 loop: CASSPGNSYEQYV. Here the CDR3 DNA reads TGTGCCAGCAGTCCCGGGAACTCCTACGAGCAGTACGTC.

The table lists this clonotype with many counts. This chain joins TRBV4-1 and TRBJ1-6; D may be TRBD1 (6 bases). Per germline, CDR1 MGHRA and CDR2 YSYEKL. V gave up 3 bases and J gave up 8 bases, with 14 bases separating them. The CDR3 is made up of 15 amino acids. This chain's CDR3 is CASSQGRQGYSPLHF. As DNA, the CDR3 is TGCGCCAGCAGCCAGGGAAGGCAGGGGTATTCACCCCTCCACTTT.

The chain joins TRBV27 to TRBJ2-4; the match to TRBD1 covers 7 bases. The CDR3 loop spans 18 amino acids. V trimming: 6 bases; J trimming: 2 bases; junction bases outside the gene matches: 16. Germline CDR1 and CDR2: MNHEY and SMNVEV (reference sequence). The CDR3 bases are TGTGCCAGCAGCCAAGATCGCGACAGGGTTTTGCCCAAAAACATTCAGTACTTC. It yields the protein CASSQDRDRVLPKNIQYF.